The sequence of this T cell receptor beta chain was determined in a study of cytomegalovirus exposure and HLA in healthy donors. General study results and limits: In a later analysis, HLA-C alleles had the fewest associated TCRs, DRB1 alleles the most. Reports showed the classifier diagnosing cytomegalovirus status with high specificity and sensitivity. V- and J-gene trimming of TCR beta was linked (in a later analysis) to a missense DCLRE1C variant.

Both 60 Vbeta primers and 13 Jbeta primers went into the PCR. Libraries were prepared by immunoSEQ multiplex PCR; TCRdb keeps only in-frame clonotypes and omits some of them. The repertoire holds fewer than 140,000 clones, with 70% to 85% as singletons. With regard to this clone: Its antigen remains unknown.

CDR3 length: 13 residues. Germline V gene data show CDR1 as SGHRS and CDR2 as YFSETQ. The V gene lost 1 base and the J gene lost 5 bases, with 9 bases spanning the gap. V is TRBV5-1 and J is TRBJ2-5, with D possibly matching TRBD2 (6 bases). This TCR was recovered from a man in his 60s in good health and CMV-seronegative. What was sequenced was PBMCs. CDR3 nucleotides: TGCGCCAGCAGCTTGCTGGGAGGTGAGACCCAGTACTTC. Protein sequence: CASSLLGGETQYF.